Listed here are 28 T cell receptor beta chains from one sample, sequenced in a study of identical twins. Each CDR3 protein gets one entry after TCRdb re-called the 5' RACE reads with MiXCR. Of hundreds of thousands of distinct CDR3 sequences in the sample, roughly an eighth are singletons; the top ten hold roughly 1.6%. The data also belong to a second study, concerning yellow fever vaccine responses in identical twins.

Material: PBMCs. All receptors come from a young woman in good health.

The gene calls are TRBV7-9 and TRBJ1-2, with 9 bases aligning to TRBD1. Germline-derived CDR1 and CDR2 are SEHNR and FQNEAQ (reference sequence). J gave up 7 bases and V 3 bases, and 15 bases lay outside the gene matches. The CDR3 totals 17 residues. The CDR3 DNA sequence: TGTGCCAGCAGCTTCTTAAGGTCCCTGACAGGGGGGTTTGGCTACACCTTC. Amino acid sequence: CASSFLRSLTGGFGYTF.

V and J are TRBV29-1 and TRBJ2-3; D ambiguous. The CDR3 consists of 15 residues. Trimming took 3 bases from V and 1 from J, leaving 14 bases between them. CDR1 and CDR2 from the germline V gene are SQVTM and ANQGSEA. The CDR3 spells CSVDPVVWGTDTQYF. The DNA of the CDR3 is TGCAGCGTTGACCCAGTAGTTTGGGGCACAGATACGCAGTATTTT.

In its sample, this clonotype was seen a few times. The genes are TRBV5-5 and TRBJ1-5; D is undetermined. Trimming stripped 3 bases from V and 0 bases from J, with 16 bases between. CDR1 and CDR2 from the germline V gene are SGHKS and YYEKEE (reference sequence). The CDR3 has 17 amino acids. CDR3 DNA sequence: TGTGCCAGCAGCTATGCAAACATCGGGTATAGCAATCAGCCCCAGCATTTT. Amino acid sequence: CASSYANIGYSNQPQHF.

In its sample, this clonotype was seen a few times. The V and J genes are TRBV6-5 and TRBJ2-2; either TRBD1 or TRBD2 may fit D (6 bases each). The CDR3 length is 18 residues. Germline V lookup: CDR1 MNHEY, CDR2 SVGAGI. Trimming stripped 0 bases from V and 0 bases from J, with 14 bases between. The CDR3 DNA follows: TGTGCCAGCAGTTACTCGAGGGGGGCGGGACCGAACACCGGGGAGCTGTTTTTT. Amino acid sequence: CASSYSRGAGPNTGELFF.

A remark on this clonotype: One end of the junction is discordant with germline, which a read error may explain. CDR3 coding DNA: TGCTGTGCTAGAGTAGGAAGCGGGGGCTCAGATACGCAGTATTTT. It translates to CCARVGSGGSDTQYF. The chain links TRBV20-1 to TRBJ2-3, with TRBD2 matching over 8 bases. Germline CDR1 and CDR2: DFQATT and SNEGSKA (reference sequence). The CDR3 length is 15 residues.

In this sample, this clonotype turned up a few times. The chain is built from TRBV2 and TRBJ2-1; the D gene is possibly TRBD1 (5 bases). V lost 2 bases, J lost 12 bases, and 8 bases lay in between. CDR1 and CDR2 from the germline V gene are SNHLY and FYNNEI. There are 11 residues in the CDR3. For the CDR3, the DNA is TGTGCCAGCAGTGAAACAACAGGGCAGTTCTTC. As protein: CASSETTGQFF.

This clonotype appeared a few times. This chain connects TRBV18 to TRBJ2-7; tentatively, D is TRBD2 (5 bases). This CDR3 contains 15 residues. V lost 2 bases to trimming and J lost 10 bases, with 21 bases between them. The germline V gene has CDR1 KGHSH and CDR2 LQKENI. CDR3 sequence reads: CASSPGADLRGYQYF. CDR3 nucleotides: TGTGCCAGCTCACCAGGAGCGGACTTACGAGGTTACCAGTACTTC.

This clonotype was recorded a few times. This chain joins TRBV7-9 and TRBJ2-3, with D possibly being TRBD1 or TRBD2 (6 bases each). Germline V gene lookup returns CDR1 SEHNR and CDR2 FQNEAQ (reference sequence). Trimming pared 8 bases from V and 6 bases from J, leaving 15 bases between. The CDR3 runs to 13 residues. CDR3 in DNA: TGTGCCAGCGGTGGCCAAGGGGGGGATACGCAGTATTTT. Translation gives CASGGQGGDTQYF.

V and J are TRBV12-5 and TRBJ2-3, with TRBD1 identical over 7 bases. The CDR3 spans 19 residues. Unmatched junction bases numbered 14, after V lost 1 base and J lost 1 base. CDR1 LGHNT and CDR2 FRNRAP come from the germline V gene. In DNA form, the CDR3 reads TGTGCTAGTGGTTTGGCGTACCAGACAGGGACGGAGGGCACAGATACGCAGTATTTT. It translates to CASGLAYQTGTEGTDTQYF.

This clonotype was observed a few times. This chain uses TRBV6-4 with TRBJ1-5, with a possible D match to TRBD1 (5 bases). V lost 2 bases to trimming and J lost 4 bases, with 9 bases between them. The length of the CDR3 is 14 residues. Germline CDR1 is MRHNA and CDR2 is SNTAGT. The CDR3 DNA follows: TGTGCCAGCAGTGACCCCAGACAGAATCAGCCCCAGCATTTT. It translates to CASSDPRQNQPQHF.

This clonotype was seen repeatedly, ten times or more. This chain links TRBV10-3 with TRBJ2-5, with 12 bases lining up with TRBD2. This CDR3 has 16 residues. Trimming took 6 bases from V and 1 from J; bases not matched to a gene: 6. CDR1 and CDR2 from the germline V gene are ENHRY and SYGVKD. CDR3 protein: CAISGLAGGPQETQYF. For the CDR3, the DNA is TGTGCCATCAGCGGTCTAGCGGGAGGGCCCCAAGAGACCCAGTACTTC.

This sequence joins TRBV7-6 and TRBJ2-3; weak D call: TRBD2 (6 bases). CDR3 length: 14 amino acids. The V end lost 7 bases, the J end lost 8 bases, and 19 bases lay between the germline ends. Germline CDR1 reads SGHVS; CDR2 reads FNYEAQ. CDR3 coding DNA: TGTGCCAGCAACTCGGGGAGGTCCTCGGTTACGCAGTATTTT. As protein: CASNSGRSSVTQYF.

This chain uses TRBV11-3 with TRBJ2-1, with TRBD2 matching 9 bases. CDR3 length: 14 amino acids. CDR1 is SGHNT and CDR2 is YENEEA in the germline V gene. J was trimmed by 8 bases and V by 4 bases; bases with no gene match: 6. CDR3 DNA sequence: TGTGCCAGCAGCTCCGGACTAGCGATGTATGAGCAGTTCTTC. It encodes CASSSGLAMYEQFF.

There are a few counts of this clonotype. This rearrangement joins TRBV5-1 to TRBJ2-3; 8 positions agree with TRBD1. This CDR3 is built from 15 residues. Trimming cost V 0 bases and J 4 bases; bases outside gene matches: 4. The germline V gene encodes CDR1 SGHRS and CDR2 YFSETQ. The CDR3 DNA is TGCGCCAGCAGCTTGGAAGCAGGGGGCCCAGATACGCAGTATTTT. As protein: CASSLEAGGPDTQYF.

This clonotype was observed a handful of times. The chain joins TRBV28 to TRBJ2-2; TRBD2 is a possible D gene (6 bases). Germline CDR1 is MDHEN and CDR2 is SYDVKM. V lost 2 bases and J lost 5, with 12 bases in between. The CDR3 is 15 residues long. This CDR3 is CASSLGGRTTGELFF. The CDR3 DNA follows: TGTGCCAGCAGTTTAGGGGGGAGGACGACCGGGGAGCTGTTTTTT. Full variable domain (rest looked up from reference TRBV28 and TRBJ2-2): DVKVTQSSRYLVKRTGEKVFLECVQDMDHENMFWYRQDPGLGLRLIYFSYDVKMKEKGDIPEGYSVSREKKERFSLILESASTNQTSMYLCASSLGGRTTGELFFGEGSRLTVL.

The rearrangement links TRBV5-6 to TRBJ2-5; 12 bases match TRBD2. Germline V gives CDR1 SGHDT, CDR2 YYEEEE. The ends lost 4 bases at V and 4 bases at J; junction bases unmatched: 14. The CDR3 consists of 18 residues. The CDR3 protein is CASSGIQTSGSLGETQYF. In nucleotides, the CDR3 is TGTGCCAGCAGCGGAATACAGACTAGCGGGAGCTTAGGAGAGACCCAGTACTTC.

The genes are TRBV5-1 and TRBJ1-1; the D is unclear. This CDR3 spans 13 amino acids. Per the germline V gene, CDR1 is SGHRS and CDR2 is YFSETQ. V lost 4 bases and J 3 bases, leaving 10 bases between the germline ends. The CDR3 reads CASSEPGYTEAFF. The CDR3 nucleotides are TGCGCCAGCAGCGAGCCGGGGTACACTGAAGCTTTCTTT.

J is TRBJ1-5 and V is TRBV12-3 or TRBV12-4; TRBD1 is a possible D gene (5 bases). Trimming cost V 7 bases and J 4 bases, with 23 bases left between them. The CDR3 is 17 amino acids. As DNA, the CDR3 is TGTGCCAGCACCCTCCAAGGGACGTCCTCGAGGAATCAGCCCCAGCATTTT. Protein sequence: CASTLQGTSSRNQPQHF.

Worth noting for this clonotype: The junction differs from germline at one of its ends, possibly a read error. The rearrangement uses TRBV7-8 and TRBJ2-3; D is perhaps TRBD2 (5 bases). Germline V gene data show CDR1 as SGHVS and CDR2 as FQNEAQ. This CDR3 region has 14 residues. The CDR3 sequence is CASSLAFLRDTQYF. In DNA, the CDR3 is TGTGCCAGCAGCCTAGCCTTCCTGAGGGATACGCAGTATTTT.

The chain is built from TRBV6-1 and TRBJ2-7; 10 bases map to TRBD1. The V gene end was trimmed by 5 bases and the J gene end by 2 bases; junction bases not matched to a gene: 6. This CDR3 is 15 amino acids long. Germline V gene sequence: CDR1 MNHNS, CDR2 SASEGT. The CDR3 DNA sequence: TGTGCCAGCAGTCCGGGACAGGGGTCCACCTACGAGCAGTACTTC. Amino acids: CASSPGQGSTYEQYF.

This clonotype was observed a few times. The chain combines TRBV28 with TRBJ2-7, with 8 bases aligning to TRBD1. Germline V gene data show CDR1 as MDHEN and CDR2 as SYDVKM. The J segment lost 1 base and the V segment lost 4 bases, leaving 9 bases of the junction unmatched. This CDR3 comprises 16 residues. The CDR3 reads CASSSGDRTKSYEQYF. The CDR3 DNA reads TGTGCCAGCAGTTCCGGGGACAGGACGAAATCCTACGAGCAGTACTTC.

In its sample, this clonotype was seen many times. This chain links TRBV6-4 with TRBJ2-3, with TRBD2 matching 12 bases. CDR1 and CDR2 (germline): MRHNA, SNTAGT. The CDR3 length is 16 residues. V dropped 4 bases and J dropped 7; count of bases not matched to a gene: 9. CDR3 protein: CASSAGPGLAGHTQYF. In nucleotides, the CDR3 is TGTGCCAGCAGTGCAGGGCCGGGACTAGCGGGCCATACGCAGTATTTT.

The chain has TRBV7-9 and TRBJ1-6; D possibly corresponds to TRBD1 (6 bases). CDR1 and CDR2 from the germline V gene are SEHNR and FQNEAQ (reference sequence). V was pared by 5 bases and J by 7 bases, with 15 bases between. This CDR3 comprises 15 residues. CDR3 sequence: CASSPRQGTNSPLHF. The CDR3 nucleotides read TGTGCCAGCAGCCCCCGGCAGGGGACCAATTCACCCCTCCACTTT. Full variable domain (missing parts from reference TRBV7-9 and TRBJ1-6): DTGVSQNPRHKITKRGQNVTFRCDPISEHNRLYWYRQTLGQGPEFLTYFQNEAQLEKSRLLSDRFSAERPKGSFSTLEIQRTEQGDSAMYLCASSPRQGTNSPLHFGNGTRLTVT.

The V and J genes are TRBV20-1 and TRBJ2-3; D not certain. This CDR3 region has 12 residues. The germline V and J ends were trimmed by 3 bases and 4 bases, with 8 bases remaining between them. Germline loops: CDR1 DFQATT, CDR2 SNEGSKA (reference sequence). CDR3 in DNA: TGCAGTGCTAGCAAGGCGGCAGATACGCAGTATTTT. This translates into CSASKAADTQYF.

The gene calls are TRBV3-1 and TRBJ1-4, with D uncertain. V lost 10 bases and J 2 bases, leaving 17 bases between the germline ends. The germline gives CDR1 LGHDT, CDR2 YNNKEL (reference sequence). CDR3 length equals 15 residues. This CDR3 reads CATQASKGTNEKLFF. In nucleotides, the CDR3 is TGTGCCACCCAGGCCTCTAAAGGCACTAATGAAAAACTGTTTTTT.

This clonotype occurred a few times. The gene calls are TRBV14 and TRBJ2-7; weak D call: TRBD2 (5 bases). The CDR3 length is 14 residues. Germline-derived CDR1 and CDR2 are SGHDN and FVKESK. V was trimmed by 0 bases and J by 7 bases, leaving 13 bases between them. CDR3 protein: CASSQEEGHSEQYF. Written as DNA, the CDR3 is TGTGCCAGCAGCCAAGAAGAGGGCCATTCAGAGCAGTACTTC.

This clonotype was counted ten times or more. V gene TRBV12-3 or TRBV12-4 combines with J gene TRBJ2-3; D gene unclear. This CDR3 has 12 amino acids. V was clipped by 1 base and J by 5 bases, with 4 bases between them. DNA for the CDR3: TGTGCCAGCAGTTTAGGGGGAGATACGCAGTATTTT. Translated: CASSLGGDTQYF.

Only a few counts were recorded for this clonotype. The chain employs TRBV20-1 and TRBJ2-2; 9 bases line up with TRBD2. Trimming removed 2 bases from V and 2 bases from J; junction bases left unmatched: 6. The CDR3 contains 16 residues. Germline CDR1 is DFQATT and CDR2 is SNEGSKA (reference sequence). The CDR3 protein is CSARKAGGLNTGELFF. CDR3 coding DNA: TGCAGTGCTAGAAAAGCGGGAGGCCTAAACACCGGGGAGCTGTTTTTT.